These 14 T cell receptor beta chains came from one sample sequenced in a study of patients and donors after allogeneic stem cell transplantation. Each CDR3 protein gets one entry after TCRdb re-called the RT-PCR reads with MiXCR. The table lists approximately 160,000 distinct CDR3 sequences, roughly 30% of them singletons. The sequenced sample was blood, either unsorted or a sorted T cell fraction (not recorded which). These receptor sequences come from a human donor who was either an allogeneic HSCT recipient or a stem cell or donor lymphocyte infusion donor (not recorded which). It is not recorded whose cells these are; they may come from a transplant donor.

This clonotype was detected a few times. The CDR3 sequence: CASSYSTGGYGYTF. CDR3 sequence (DNA): TGTGCCAGCAGTTACTCGACAGGGGGCTATGGCTACACCTTC. The rearrangement joins TRBV6-5 to TRBJ1-2; 9 bases map to TRBD1. The CDR3 covers 14 residues. The germline V gene encodes CDR1 MNHEY and CDR2 SVGAGI. V trimming: 0 bases; J trimming: 4 bases; junction bases outside the gene matches: 0.

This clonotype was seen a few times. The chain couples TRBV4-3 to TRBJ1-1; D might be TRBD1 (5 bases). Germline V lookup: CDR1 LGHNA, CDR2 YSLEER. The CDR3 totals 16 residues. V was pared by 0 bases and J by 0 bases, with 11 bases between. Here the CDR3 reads CASSQDRQNLNTEAFF. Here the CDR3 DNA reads TGCGCCAGCAGCCAAGACCGACAGAATTTGAACACTGAAGCTTTCTTT.

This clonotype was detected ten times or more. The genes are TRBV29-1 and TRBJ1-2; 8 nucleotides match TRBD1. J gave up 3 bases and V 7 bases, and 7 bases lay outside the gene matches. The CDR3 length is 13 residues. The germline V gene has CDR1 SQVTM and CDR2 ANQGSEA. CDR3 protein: CSAEDRDDYGYTF. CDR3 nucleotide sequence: TGCAGCGCCGAGGACAGGGATGACTATGGCTACACCTTC.

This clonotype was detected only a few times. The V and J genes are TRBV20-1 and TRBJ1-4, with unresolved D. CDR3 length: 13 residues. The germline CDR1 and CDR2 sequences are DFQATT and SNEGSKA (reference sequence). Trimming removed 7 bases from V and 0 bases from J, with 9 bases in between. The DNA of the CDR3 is TGCAGTGTAGGCCTTGCAACTAATGAAAAACTGTTTTTT. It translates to CSVGLATNEKLFF.

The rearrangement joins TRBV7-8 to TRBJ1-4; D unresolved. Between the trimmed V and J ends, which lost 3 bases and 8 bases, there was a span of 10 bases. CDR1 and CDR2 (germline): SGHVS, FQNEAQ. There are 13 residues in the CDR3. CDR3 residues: CASSFSPWEKLFF. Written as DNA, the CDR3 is TGTGCCAGCAGCTTTTCCCCCTGGGAAAAACTGTTTTTT.

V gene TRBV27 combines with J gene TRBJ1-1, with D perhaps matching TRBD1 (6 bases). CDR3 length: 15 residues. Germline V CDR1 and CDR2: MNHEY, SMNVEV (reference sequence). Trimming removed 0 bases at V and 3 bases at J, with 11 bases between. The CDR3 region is CASSLSRGTDTEAFF. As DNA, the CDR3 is TGTGCCAGCAGTTTATCAAGGGGGACGGACACTGAAGCTTTCTTT.

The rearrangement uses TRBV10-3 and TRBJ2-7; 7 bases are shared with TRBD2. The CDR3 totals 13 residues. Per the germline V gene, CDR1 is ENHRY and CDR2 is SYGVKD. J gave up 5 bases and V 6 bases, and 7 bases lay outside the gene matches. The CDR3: CAISPALADEQYF. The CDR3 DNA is TGTGCCATCAGCCCCGCTCTAGCGGACGAGCAGTACTTC.

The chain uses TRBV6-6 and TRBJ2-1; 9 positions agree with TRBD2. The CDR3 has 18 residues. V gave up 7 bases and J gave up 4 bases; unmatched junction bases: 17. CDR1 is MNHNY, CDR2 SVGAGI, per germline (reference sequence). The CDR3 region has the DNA TGTGCCAGCACCAACGGAGGCGGGGCTAGCGGGACGTACAATGAGCAGTTCTTC. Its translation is CASTNGGGASGTYNEQFF.

The CDR3 coding sequence is TGTGCCAGCAGTTTGGACGCAGGGCTCTACGAGCAGTACTTC. As protein: CASSLDAGLYEQYF. The rearrangement joins TRBV12-3 or TRBV12-4 to TRBJ2-7; maybe TRBD1 (5 bases). The V end lost 3 bases, the J end lost 3 bases, and 12 bases lay between the germline ends. The length of the CDR3 is 14 residues.

The CDR3 DNA follows: TGTGCCAGCAGCCCAACAAATTACAATGAGCAGTTCTTC. Protein product: CASSPTNYNEQFF. The chain couples TRBV7-9 to TRBJ2-1, with no clear D. The germline V gene has CDR1 SEHNR and CDR2 FQNEAQ (reference sequence). The CDR3 extends over 13 amino acids. V was clipped by 5 bases and J by 4 bases, with 9 bases between them.

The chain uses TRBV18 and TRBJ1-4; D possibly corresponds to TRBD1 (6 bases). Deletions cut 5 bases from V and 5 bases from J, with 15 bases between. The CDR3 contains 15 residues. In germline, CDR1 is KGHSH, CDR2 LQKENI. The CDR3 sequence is CASSIQEGGNEKLFF. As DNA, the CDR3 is TGTGCCAGCTCAATACAGGAAGGGGGAAATGAAAAACTGTTTTTT.

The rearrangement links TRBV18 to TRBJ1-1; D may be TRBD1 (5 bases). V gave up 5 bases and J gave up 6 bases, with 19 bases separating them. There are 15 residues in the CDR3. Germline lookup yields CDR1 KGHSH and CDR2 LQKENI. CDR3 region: CASSFGGGEDPEAFF. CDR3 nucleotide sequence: TGTGCCAGCTCATTTGGAGGAGGGGAGGACCCTGAAGCTTTCTTT.

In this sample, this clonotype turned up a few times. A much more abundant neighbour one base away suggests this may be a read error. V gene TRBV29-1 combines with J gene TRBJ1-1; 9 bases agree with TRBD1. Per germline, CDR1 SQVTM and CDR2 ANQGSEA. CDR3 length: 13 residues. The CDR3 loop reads CRAGTGMNTQAFF. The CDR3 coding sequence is TGCAGAGCCGGGACAGGGATGAACACTCAAGCTTTCTTT.

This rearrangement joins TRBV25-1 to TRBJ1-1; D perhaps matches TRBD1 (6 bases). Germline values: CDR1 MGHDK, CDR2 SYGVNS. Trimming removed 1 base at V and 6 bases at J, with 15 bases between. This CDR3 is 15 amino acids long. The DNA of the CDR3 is TGTGCCAGCAGTGAATTTGGGGGCGAACAGGCTGAAGCTTTCTTT. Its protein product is CASSEFGGEQAEAFF.